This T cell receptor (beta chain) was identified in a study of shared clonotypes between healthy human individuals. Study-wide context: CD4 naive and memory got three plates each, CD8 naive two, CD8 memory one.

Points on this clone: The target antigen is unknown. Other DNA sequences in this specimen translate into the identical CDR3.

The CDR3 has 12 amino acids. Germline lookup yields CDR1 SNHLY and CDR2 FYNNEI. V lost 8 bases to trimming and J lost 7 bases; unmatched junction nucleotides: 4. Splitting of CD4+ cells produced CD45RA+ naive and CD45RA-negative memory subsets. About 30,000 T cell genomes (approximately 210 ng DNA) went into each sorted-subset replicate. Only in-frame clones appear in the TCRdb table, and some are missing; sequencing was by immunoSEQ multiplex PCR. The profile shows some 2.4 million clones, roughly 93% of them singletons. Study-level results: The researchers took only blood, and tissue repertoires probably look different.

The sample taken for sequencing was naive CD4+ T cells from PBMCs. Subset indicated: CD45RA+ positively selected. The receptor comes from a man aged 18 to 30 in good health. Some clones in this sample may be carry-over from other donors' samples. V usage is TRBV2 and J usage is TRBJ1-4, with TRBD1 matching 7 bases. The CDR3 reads CASRDRGEKLFF. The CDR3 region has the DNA TGTGCCAGCCGGGACAGAGGTGAAAAACTGTTTTTT.